These 9 T cell receptor beta chains share one sample of origin, sequenced in a study of tumor-infiltrating lymphocytes in localized non-small cell lung cancer (dated by TCRdb to about 2021). Libraries were built with the immunoSEQ multiplex PCR assay. What TCRdb holds here is the immuneACCESS table cut down to in-frame rearrangements. Part of the clones is not present; checked against another copy, under half of the missing clones reflect an unresolved V gene, and the others are unexplained. For this sample there are 9,000 to 15,000 clones; approximately 65% appear just once. The top ten clones comprise 8% to 13% of the sample. Sample: uninvolved lung tissue not adjacent to the tumor. The origin of the receptors is a human donor with non-small cell lung cancer.

This rearrangement joins TRBV10-3 to TRBJ1-2; 9 positions match TRBD1. The CDR3 runs to 13 residues. Per germline, CDR1 ENHRY and CDR2 SYGVKD. J gave up 0 bases and V 8 bases, and 1 base lay outside the gene matches. This CDR3 is CAIGDRANYGYTF. Written as DNA, the CDR3 is TGTGCCATCGGGGACAGGGCTAACTATGGCTACACCTTC.

V usage is TRBV13 and J usage is TRBJ1-2; D uncertain. The V gene lost 1 base and the J gene lost 10 bases, with 10 bases spanning the gap. The length of the CDR3 is 12 residues. The germline CDR1 and CDR2 sequences are PRHDT and FYEKMQ (reference sequence). The CDR3 protein is CASSLASGVYTF. The CDR3 DNA follows: TGTGCCAGCAGCTTAGCGTCCGGGGTCTACACCTTC.

CDR3 residues: CASSLPQVSGANVLTF. The CDR3, as DNA: TGCGCCAGCAGCTTGCCACAGGTCTCTGGGGCCAACGTCCTGACTTTC. The gene calls are TRBV5-1 and TRBJ2-6; maybe TRBD1 (5 bases). This CDR3 has 16 amino acids. V dropped 1 base and J dropped 0 bases, with 8 bases sitting between them. Germline V gene data show CDR1 as SGHRS and CDR2 as YFSETQ.

The chain joins TRBV9 to TRBJ2-7; 10 bases align to TRBD1. The length of the CDR3 is 15 residues. The germline V gene has CDR1 SGDLS and CDR2 YYNGEE. The ends lost 2 bases at V and 2 bases at J; junction bases unmatched: 4. CDR3 region: CASSVGQGTAYEQYF. CDR3 sequence (DNA): TGTGCCAGCAGCGTGGGACAGGGGACCGCCTACGAGCAGTACTTC.

This clone is categorized as medium-sized. V gene TRBV6-5 combines with J gene TRBJ2-5; D is perhaps TRBD2 (5 bases). CDR3 length: 15 amino acids. Germline lookup yields CDR1 MNHEY and CDR2 SVGAGI. Trimming took off 5 bases at V and 4 bases at J, with 17 bases between the two ends. The CDR3 spells CASSRNPYGLETQYF. CDR3 nucleotides: TGTGCCAGCAGTCGCAACCCCTACGGACTAGAGACCCAGTACTTC.

The chain carries TRBV5-1 and TRBJ1-1; a possible D gene is TRBD1 (6 bases). The germline V gene has CDR1 SGHRS and CDR2 YFSETQ. The CDR3 is made up of 16 amino acids. V lost 0 bases, J lost 0 bases, and 12 bases lay in between. CDR3 protein: CASSLGEGGMNTEAFF. CDR3 in DNA: TGCGCCAGCAGCTTGGGGGAGGGGGGAATGAACACTGAAGCTTTCTTT.

As DNA, the CDR3 is TGTGCCTGGACCACAGGACAGGGGGCGTGGGAGACCCAGTACTTC. It translates to CAWTTGQGAWETQYF. The chain employs TRBV30 and TRBJ2-5; 11 nucleotides line up with TRBD1. Germline loops: CDR1 GTSNPN, CDR2 SVGIG (reference sequence). Losses at the gene ends were 4 bases for V and 5 bases for J; bases not matched to a gene: 9. The CDR3 is 15 amino acids.

This clone is labeled as medium-sized. The V and J genes are TRBV7-2 and TRBJ1-2, with no clear D. The CDR3 length is 13 residues. Between the trimmed V and J ends, which lost 5 bases and 2 bases, there was a span of 9 bases. The germline gives CDR1 SGHTA, CDR2 FQGNSA. The CDR3 region has the DNA TGTGCCAGCAGCGAGCCCCCGAACTATGGCTACACCTTC. Translation: CASSEPPNYGYTF.

V gene TRBV7-8 combines with J gene TRBJ1-6; TRBD1 matches at 7 bases. Losses at the gene ends were 4 bases for V and 6 bases for J; bases not matched to a gene: 3. CDR1 and CDR2 (germline): SGHVS, FQNEAQ. CDR3 length: 14 amino acids. CDR3 nucleotides: TGTGCCAGCAGCTGGGACAGTACTAATTCACCCCTCCACTTT. This encodes CASSWDSTNSPLHF. Using reference TRBV7-8 and TRBJ1-6 for the parts outside the CDR3, the full variable domain is GAGVSQSPRYKVAKRGQDVALRCDPISGHVSLFWYQQALGQGPEFLTYFQNEAQLDKSGLPSDRFFAERPEGSVSTLKIQRTQQEDSAVYLCASSWDSTNSPLHFGNGTRLTVT.